Listed here is a single TCR beta chain. The data were obtained in a study of blood T cell repertoires in COVID-19. Assay used: immunoSEQ multiplex PCR; TCRdb lists only in-frame clones, some missing. Among fewer than 110,000 clones, roughly 90% were seen once, and the ten largest hold about 4%. V lost 11 bases to trimming and J lost 4 bases, with 17 bases between them. The CDR3 extends over 13 amino acids. Germline V gene sequence: CDR1 MNHNY, CDR2 SVGAGI (reference sequence). The V call is TRBV6-6, the J call TRBJ1-1; a possible D gene is TRBD1 (5 bases). The sample comprised peripheral blood. The receptor comes from a woman aged 60-75 years with acute or convalescent COVID-19. In DNA, the CDR3 is TGTGCCTCCGGGGTCGGGGGTCGCACTGAAGCTTTCTTT. As protein: CASGVGGRTEAFF.